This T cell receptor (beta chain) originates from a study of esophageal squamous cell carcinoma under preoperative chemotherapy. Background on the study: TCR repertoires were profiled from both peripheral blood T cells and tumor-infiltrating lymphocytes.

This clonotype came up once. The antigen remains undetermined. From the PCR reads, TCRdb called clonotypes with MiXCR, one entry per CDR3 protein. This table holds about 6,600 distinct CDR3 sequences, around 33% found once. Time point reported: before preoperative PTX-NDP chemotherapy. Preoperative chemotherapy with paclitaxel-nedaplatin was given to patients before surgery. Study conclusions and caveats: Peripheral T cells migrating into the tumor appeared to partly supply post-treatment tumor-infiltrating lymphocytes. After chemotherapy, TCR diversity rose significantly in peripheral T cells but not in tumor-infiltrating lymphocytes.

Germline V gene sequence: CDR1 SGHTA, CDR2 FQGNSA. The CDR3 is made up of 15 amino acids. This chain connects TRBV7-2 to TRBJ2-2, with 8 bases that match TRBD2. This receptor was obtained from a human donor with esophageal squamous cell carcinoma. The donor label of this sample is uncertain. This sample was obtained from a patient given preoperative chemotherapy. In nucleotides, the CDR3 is TGTGGCAGGAGCATCCGGGAGGGGGAGACCGGGGAGCTGTTTTTT. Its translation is CGRSIREGETGELFF.